One T cell receptor (beta chain) is described in this entry. The clone's antigen remains unknown. No much larger clone exists at a distance of one base, and base qualities are not known. Reading the label with the study, this specimen's treatment or condition is: nivolumab (PD-1 blockade) given before sampling. The DNeasy Blood and Tissue Kit was used to extract DNA from formalin-fixed paraffin-embedded specimens. The immunoSEQ assay was used to amplify and sequence the TCR beta locus, producing bulk TCR Vbeta CDR3 data. The source study handled its data this way. CDR3s were excluded if they were non-productive, were shorter than 7 amino acids, or did not start with C or end with F/W. Only specimens with at least 1000 reads were analysed, and clonotypes were defined at the amino acid level. Clonality was computed as 1 minus Pielou's evenness. To equalize library sizes, abundance-weighted random subsampling with replacement was performed and repeated 100 times so that 95% confidence intervals could be reported. The Morisita overlap index was used to quantify repertoire overlap, and the top 40 clones in each specimen were examined for overlap with the irAE. The immuneACCESS repertoire file appears here via TCRdb, limited to in-frame rearrangements. These files lack a portion of the clones; in checked studies, under half of the deficit traces to unresolved V genes, and the cause of the others is not known. V and J calls and clone size are copied from that table; D and trimming were computed from the DNA. Across this sample there are over 7,000 clones, with around 94% seen only once. The ten largest clones take up about 2.4% of the sample.

This sample stems from a study of T cells in tumors and immune-related adverse events listed by TCRdb under 2021. CDR1 and CDR2, looked up from the germline V gene, are MNHNS and SASEGT. The CDR3 holds 15 amino acids from the cysteine to the phenylalanine. Only the CDR3 part of the read is kept: 45 bases, read in frame from the first base. Trimming takes 2 bases off V and 2 bases off J; junction bases not matched to a gene: 4. The rearrangement joined TRBV6-1 to TRBJ2-5; the junction holds 8 bases that match TRBD1. Here the sequenced sample was lymph node tissue, taken from a patient treated with anti-PD-1 therapy. The clonotype was recovered from a female donor with metastatic renal cell carcinoma. Read as DNA, the sequence is TGTGCCAGCAGTGAACGGACAGGGTGGCAAGAGACCCAGTACTTC. This translates into CASSERTGWQETQYF.